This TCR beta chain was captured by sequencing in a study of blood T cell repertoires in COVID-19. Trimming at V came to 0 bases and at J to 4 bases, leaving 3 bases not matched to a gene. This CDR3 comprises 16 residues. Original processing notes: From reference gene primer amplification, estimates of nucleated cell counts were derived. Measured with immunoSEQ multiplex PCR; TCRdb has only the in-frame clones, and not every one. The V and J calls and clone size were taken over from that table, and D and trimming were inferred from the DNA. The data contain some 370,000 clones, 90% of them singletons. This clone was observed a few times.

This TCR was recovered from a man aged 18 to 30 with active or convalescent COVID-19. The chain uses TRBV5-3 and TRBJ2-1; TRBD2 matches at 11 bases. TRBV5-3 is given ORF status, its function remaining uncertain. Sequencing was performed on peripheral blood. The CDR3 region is CARSLALAGGYNEQFF. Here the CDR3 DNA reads TGTGCCAGAAGCTTGGCTCTAGCGGGAGGTTACAATGAGCAGTTCTTC.